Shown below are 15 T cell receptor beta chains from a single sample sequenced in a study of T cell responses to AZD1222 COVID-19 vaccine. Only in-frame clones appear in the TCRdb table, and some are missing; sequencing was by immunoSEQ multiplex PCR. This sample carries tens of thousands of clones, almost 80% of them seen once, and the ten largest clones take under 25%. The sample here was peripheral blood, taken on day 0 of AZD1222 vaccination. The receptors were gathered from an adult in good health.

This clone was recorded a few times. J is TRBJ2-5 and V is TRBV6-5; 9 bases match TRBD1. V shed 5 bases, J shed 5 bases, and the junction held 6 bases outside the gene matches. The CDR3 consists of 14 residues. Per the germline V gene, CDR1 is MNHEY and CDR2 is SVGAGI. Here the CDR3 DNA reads TGTGCCAGCAGTCTTTGGGACAGGGCGGAGACCCAGTACTTC. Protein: CASSLWDRAETQYF.

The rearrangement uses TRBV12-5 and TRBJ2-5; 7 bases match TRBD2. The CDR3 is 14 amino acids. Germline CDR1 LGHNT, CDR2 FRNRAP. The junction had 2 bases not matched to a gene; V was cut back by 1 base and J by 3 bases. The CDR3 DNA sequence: TGTGCTAGTGGTTTGGCGGGAGGTAAAGAGACCCAGTACTTC. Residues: CASGLAGGKETQYF.

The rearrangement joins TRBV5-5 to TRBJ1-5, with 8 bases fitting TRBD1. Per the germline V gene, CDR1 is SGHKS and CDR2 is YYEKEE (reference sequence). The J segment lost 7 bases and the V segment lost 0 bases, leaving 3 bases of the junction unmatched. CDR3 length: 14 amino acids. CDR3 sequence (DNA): TGTGCCAGCAGCTTGGGGACAGGGAGACAGCCCCAGCATTTT. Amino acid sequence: CASSLGTGRQPQHF. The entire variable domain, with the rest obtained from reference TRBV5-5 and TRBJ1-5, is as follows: DAGVTQSPTHLIKTRGQQVTLRCSPISGHKSVSWYQQVLGQGPQFIFQYYEKEERGRGNFPDRFSARQFPNYSSELNVNALLLGDSALYLCASSLGTGRQPQHFGDGTRLSIL.

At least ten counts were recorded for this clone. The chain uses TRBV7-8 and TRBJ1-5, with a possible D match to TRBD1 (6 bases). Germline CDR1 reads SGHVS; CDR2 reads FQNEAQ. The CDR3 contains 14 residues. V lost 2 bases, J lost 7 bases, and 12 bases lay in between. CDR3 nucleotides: TGTGCCAGCAGCTTAATGATGCAGGGGCAGCCCCAGCATTTT. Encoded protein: CASSLMMQGQPQHF.

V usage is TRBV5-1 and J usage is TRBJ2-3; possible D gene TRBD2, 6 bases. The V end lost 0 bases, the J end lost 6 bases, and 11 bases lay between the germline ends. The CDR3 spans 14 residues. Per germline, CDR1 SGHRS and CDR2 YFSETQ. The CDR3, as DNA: TGCGCCAGCAGCTTGGCCAATCGGGAGGATACGCAGTATTTT. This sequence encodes CASSLANREDTQYF.

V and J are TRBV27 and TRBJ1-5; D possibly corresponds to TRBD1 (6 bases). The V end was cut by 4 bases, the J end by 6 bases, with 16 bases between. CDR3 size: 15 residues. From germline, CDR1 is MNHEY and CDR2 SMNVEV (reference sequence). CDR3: CASSSPGGGGQPQHF. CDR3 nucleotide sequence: TGTGCCAGCAGTTCGCCTGGGGGGGGCGGTCAGCCCCAGCATTTT.

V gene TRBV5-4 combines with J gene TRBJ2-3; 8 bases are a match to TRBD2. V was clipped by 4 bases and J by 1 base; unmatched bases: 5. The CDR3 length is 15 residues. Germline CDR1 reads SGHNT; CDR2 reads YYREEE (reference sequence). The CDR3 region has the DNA TGTGCCAGCAGCGCGACTAGCGTACGCACAGATACGCAGTATTTT. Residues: CASSATSVRTDTQYF.

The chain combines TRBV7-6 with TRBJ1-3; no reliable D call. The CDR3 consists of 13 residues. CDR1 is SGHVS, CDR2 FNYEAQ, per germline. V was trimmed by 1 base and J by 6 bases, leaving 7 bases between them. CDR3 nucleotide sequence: TGTGCCAGCAGCTTAGGTCAGAAAAACACCATATATTTT. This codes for CASSLGQKNTIYF.

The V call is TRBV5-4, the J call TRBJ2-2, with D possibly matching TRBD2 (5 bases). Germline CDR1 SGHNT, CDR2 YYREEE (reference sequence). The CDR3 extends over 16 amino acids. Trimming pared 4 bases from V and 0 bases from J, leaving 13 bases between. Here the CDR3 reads CASSAGLVPNTGELFF. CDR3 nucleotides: TGTGCCAGCAGCGCCGGACTGGTCCCGAACACCGGGGAGCTGTTTTTT.

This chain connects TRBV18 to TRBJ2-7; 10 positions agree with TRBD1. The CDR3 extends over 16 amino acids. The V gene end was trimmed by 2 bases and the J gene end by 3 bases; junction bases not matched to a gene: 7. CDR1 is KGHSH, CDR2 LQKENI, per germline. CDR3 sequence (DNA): TGTGCCAGCTCACCAATGGGGACAGGGGCGCGCTACGAGCAGTACTTC. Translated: CASSPMGTGARYEQYF.

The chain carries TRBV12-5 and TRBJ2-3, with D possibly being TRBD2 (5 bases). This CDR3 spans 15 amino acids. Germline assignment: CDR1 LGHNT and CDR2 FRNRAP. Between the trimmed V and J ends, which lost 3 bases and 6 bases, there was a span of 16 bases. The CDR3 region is CASGFTRAARDTQYF. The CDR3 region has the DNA TGTGCTAGTGGTTTTACTAGGGCGGCCCGGGATACGCAGTATTTT.

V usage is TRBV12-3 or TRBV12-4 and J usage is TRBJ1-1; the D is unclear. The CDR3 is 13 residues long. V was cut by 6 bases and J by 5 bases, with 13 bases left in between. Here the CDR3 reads CASSLSRWTEAFF. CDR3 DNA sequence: TGTGCCAGCAGCCTATCTCGATGGACTGAAGCTTTCTTT.

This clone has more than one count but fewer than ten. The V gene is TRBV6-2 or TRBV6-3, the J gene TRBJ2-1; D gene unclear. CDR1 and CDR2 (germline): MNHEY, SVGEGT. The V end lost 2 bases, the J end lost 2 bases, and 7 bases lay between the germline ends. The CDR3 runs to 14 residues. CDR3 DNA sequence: TGTGCCAGCAGTTACCACGGAACCTACAATGAGCAGTTCTTC. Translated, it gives CASSYHGTYNEQFF.

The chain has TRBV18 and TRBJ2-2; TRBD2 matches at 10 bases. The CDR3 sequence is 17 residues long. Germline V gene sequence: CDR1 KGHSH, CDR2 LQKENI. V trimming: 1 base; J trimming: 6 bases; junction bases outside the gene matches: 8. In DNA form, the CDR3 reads TGTGCCAGCTCACCACAGAATCCAGCGGGAGGGTCCGGGGAGCTGTTTTTT. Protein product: CASSPQNPAGGSGELFF.

Here the CDR3 reads CASSQGSSGIFYEQYF. The CDR3 region has the DNA TGTGCCAGCAGCCAAGGTAGTAGCGGCATATTCTACGAGCAGTACTTC. The chain couples TRBV14 to TRBJ2-7; a possible D gene is TRBD2 (6 bases). Trimming stripped 1 base from V and 3 bases from J, with 16 bases between. This CDR3 spans 16 amino acids. The germline V gene encodes CDR1 SGHDN and CDR2 FVKESK.